This T cell receptor beta chain appears in the sequencing data of a study of cytomegalovirus exposure and HLA in healthy donors. The method was immunoSEQ multiplex PCR; TCRdb's version includes in-frame clones alone and lacks a portion of them. The repertoire holds 100,000 to 150,000 clones, around nine tenths seen once, with around 1.5% in the top ten. About this clone itself: Its antigen remains unidentified.

V was clipped by 7 bases and J by 4 bases, with 7 bases between them. The length of the CDR3 is 11 residues. CDR1 is GTSNPN and CDR2 is SVGIG in the germline V gene (reference sequence). Study results and caveats: Some TCR beta chains (around 160 of them) were listed as cytomegalovirus-associated. Rare sequences made up most TCRs, while some public TCRs were found in many donors. The finding came from a later analysis; first-cohort TCR clusters tended to co-occur in the 95 to 150 validation repertoires.

The clonotype was recovered from a man in his thirties or forties in good health and CMV-seronegative. The specimen was PBMCs. The chain joins TRBV30 to TRBJ2-2, with D unclear. The CDR3 DNA follows: TGTGCCTTCGGTGGCACCGGGGAGCTGTTTTTT. Protein product: CAFGGTGELFF.